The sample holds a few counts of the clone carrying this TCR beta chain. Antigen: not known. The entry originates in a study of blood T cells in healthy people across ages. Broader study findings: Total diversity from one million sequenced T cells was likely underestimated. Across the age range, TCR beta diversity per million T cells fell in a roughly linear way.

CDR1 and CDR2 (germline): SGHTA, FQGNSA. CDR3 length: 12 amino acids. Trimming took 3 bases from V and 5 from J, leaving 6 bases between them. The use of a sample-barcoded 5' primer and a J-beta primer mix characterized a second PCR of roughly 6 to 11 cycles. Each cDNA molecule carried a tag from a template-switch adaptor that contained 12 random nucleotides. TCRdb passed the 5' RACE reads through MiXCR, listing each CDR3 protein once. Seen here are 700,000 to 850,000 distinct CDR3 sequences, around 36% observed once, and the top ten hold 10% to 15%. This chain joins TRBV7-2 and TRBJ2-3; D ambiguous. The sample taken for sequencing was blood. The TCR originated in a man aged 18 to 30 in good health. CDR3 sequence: CASSFPLDTQYF. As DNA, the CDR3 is TGTGCCAGCAGCTTTCCCTTAGATACGCAGTATTTT. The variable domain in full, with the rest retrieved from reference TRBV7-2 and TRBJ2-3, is GAGVSQSPSNKVTEKGKDVELRCDPISGHTALYWYRQSLGQGLEFLIYFQGNSAPDKSGLPSDRFSAERTGGSVSTLTIQRTQQEDSAVYLCASSFPLDTQYFGPGTRLTVL.